Here is one TCR beta chain with its context. The data originate from a study of T-cell memory formation after mild COVID-19. The CDR3 runs 15 residues. Trimming removed 0 bases from V and 1 base from J, with 10 bases in between. The germline V gene encodes CDR1 SGHRS and CDR2 YFSETQ. Each CDR3 protein gets one entry after TCRdb re-called the 5' RACE reads with MiXCR. The sample gives 500,000 to 600,000 distinct CDR3 sequences, roughly 17% of which show up once; around 11% is in the top ten. The TCR was taken from an adult woman who had mild COVID-19 (a few samples of this study predate the infection). Cell type and time point are not known. The sample comprised PBMCs or a T cell subset sorted from them (not recorded which). This chain joins TRBV5-1 and TRBJ1-1; no reliable D call. CDR3 nucleotides: TGCGCCAGCAGCTTGGGTCCCACACCGAACACTGAAGCTTTCTTT. Translation gives CASSLGPTPNTEAFF.